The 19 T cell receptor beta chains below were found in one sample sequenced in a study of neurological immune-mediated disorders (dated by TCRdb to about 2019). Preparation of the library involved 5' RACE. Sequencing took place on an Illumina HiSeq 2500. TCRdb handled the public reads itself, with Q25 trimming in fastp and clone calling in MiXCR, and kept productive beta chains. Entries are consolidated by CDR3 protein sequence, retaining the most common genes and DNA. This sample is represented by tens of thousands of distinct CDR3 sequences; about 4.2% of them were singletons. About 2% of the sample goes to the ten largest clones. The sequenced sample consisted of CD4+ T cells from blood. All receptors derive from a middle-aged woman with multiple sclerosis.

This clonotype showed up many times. For the CDR3, the DNA is TGCGCCAGCAGCTTTCAAGAGAACACTGAAGCTTTCTTT. Translated, it gives CASSFQENTEAFF. The V call is TRBV5-1, the J call TRBJ1-1; D not certain. From germline, CDR1 is SGHRS and CDR2 YFSETQ. Trimming pared 2 bases from V and 1 base from J, leaving 6 bases between. The CDR3 consists of 13 residues. Looking up the rest from reference TRBV5-1 and TRBJ1-1 gives the full variable domain: KAGVTQTPRYLIKTRGQQVTLSCSPISGHRSVSWYQQTPGQGLQFLFEYFSETQRNKGNFPGRFSGRQFSNSRSEMNVSTLELGDSALYLCASSFQENTEAFFGQGTRLTVV.

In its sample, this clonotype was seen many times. CDR3 residues: CATSTDRGSRINYGYTF. CDR3 in DNA: TGTGCCACCAGCACAGACAGGGGGTCGCGCATAAACTATGGCTACACCTTC. The rearrangement uses TRBV15 and TRBJ1-2; TRBD1 matches at 9 bases. V lost 4 bases and J lost 2; bases outside the gene matches: 11. The germline V gene has CDR1 LNHNV and CDR2 YYDKDF (reference sequence). The CDR3 contains 17 residues.

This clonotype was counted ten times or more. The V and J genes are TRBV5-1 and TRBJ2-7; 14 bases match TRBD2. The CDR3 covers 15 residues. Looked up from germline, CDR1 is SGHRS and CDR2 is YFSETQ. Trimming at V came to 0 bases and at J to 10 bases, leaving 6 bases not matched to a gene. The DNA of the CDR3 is TGCGCCAGCAGCTTGGCAGGGACTAGCGGGGGAGAACAGTACTTC. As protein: CASSLAGTSGGEQYF.

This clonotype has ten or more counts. The CDR3 loop is CASSYWEDTEAFF. CDR3 DNA sequence: TGTGCCAGCAGTTATTGGGAGGACACTGAAGCTTTCTTT. The rearrangement links TRBV6-6 to TRBJ1-1; D remains ambiguous. The CDR3 spans 13 residues. V lost 3 bases to trimming and J lost 3 bases, with 8 bases between them. Germline V gene data show CDR1 as MNHNY and CDR2 as SVGAGI (reference sequence).

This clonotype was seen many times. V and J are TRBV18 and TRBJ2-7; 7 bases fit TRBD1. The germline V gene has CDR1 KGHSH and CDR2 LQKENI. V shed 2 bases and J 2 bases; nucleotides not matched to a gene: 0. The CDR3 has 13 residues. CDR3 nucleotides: TGTGCCAGCTCACCAAGGGGGCCCTACGAGCAGTACTTC. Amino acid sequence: CASSPRGPYEQYF.

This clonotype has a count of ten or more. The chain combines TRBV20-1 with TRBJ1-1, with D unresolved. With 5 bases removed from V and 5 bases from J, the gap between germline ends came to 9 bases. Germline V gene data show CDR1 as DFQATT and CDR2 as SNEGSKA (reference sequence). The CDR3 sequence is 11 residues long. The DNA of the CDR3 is TGCAGTGCTTGGCGAGGGACTGAAGCTTTCTTT. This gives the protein CSAWRGTEAFF.

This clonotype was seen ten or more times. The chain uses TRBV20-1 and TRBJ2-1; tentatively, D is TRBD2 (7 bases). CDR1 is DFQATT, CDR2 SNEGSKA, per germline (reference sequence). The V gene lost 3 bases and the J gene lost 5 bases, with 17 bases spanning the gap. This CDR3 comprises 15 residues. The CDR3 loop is CSASVAGARNNEQFF. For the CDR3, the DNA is TGCAGTGCTAGCGTCGCGGGGGCCCGTAACAATGAGCAGTTCTTC.

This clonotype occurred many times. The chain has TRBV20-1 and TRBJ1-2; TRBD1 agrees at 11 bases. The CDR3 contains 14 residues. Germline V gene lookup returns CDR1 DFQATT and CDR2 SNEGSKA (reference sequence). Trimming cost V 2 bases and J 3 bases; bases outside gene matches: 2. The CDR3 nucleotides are TGCAGTGCTAGAAGGACAGGGGGCCACTATGGCTACACCTTC. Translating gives CSARRTGGHYGYTF.

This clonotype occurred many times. As DNA, the CDR3 is TGTGCCAGCACAATCGGGGGGCTAACTGGGGCCAACGTCCTGACTTTC. Its translation: CASTIGGLTGANVLTF. The gene calls are TRBV12-3 or TRBV12-4 and TRBJ2-6, with a tentative D call TRBD2 (7 bases). CDR3 length equals 16 residues. The V end was cut by 7 bases, the J end by 2 bases, with 15 bases between.

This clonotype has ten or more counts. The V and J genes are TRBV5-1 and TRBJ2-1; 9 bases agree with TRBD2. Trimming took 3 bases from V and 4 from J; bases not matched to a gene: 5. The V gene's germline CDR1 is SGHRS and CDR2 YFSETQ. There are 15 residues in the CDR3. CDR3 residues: CASSSGLANYNEQFF. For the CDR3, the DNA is TGCGCCAGCAGCTCGGGACTAGCAAATTACAATGAGCAGTTCTTC.

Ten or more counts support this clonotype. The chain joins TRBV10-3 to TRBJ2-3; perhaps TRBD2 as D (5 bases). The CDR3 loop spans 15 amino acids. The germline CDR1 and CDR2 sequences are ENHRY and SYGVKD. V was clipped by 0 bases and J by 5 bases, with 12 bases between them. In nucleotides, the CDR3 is TGTGCCATCAGTGAGTCACCCTTAGGGAGAGATACGCAGTATTTT. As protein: CAISESPLGRDTQYF.

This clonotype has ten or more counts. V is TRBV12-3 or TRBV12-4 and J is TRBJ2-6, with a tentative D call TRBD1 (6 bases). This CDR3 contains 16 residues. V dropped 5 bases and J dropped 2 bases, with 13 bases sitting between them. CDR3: CASSLQPGAGANVLTF. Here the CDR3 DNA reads TGTGCCAGCAGTCTCCAACCAGGGGCTGGGGCCAACGTCCTGACTTTC.

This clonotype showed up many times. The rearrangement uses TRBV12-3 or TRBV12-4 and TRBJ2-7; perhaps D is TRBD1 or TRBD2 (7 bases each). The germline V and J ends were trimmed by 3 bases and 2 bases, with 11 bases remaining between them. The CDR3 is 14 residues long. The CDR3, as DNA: TGTGCCAGCAGTTTCTCAGGGGGGGCCTACGAGCAGTACTTC. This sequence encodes CASSFSGGAYEQYF.

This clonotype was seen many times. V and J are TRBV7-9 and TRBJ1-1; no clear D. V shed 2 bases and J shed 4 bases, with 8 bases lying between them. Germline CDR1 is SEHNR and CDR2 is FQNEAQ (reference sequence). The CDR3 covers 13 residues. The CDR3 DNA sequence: TGTGCCAGCAGCTTAAAACCAGGCACTGAAGCTTTCTTT. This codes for CASSLKPGTEAFF.

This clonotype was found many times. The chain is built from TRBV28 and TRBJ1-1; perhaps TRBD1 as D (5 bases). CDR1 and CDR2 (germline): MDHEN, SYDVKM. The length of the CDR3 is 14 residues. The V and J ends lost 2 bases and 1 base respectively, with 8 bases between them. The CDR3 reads CASSLGARNTEAFF. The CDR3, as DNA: TGTGCCAGCAGTTTAGGGGCGCGGAACACTGAAGCTTTCTTT.

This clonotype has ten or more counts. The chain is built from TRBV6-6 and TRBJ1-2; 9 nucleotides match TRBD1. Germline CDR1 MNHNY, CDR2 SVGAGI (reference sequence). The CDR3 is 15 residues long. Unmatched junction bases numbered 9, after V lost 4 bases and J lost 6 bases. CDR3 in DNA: TGTGCCAGCAGTTTCACAGGGGGCACCTATAATGGCTACACCTTC. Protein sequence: CASSFTGGTYNGYTF.

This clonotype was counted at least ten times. For the CDR3, the DNA is TGTGCCAGCTCACCGGTGAGCACAGATACGCAGTATTTT. Translating it yields CASSPVSTDTQYF. This chain joins TRBV18 and TRBJ2-3; D is ambiguous. The CDR3 sequence is 13 residues long. V lost 3 bases to trimming and J lost 0 bases, with 4 bases between them. Per germline, CDR1 KGHSH and CDR2 LQKENI. Supplemented by reference TRBV18 and TRBJ2-3, the full variable domain reads NAGVMQNPRHLVRRRGQEARLRCSPMKGHSHVYWYRQLPEEGLKFMVYLQKENIIDESGMPKERFSAEFPKEGPSILRIQQVVRGDSAAYFCASSPVSTDTQYFGPGTRLTVL.

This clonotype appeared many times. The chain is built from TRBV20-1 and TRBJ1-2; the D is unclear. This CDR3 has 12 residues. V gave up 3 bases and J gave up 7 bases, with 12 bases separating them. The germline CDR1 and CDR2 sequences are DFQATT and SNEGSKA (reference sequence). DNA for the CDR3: TGCAGTGCTAGTTTTTCCCCGAGTGGCTACACCTTC. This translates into CSASFSPSGYTF.

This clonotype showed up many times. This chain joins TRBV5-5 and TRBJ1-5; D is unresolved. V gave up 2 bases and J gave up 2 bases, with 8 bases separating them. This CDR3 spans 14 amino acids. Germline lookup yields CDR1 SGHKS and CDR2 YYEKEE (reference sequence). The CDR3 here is CASSFLGGNQPQHF. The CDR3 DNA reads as TGTGCCAGCAGCTTCCTCGGGGGCAATCAGCCCCAGCATTTT.